Listed below are T cell receptor beta chains from one sample, sequenced in a study of beta chain features in type 1 diabetes. Measured with immunoSEQ multiplex PCR; TCRdb has only the in-frame clones, and not every one. In the table there are around 180,000 clones, 7.8% of which are singletons. Sequenced material: central memory CD4+ T cells from blood. Receptor source: a woman between 35 and 50 years old with type 1 diabetes. Each CDR3 is given with its conserved first and last residue. D genes are given only for firm matches. Size is stated for part of the rows, as once, few or many counts, or as a class when the clone is expanded.

V gene	clone size	D gene	J gene	CDR3 protein	CDR3 DNA
TRBV15	-	-	TRBJ2-5	CATSRSAGVQETQYF	TGTGCCACCAGCAGGTCTGCAGGGGTCCAAGAGACCCAGTACTTC
TRBV7-9	-	-	TRBJ2-7	CASSRTRGDEQYF	TGTGCCAGCAGCAGAACCAGGGGGGACGAGCAGTACTTC
TRBV7-9	few	TRBD1	TRBJ1-1	CASSPTDRKSTEAFF	TGTGCCAGCAGCCCGACGGACAGGAAGAGCACTGAAGCTTTCTTT
TRBV2	few	-	TRBJ1-2	CASSDRVIRGTPGYTF	TGTGCCAGCAGTGATAGGGTGATCCGGGGGACGCCGGGCTACACCTTC
TRBV6-5	-	-	TRBJ1-5	CASSYSAGLQPQHF	TGTGCCAGCAGTTACTCGGCAGGGCTTCAGCCCCAGCATTTT
TRBV2	few	-	TRBJ2-1	CASRGSMGLTFFVSEQFF	TGTGCCAGCAGGGGATCGATGGGACTCACATTTTTCGTGTCTGAGCAGTTCTTC
TRBV19	-	TRBD2	TRBJ2-1	CASSTDRTSGYNEQFF	TGTGCCAGTAGTACCGACCGGACTAGTGGGTACAATGAGCAGTTCTTC
TRBV4-2	-	TRBD1	TRBJ2-7	CASSQSGQSQYEQYF	TGTGCCAGCAGCCAATCGGGACAGAGTCAGTACGAGCAGTACTTC
TRBV7-2	few	TRBD2	TRBJ2-7	CASSFSGGSYEQYF	TGTGCCAGCAGCTTTAGCGGGGGCTCCTACGAGCAGTACTTC
TRBV19	-	-	TRBJ1-2	CASSIESQQYF	TGTGCCAGTAGTATAGAATCACAGCAATACTTC
TRBV7-2	many	-	TRBJ2-1	CASSLGGGSPNEQFF	TGTGCCAGCAGCTTGGGAGGCGGTAGTCCCAATGAGCAGTTCTTC
TRBV9	many	-	TRBJ2-1	CASSAQGDWNNEQFF	TGTGCCAGCAGCGCGCAGGGGGACTGGAACAATGAGCAGTTCTTC
TRBV7-9	few	-	TRBJ2-1	CASSSQVSWGREQFF	TGTGCCAGCAGCTCCCAAGTAAGCTGGGGGCGGGAGCAGTTCTTC
TRBV6-6	-	TRBD1	TRBJ1-1	CASSYQGAAEAFF	TGTGCCAGCAGTTACCAGGGGGCCGCTGAAGCTTTCTTT
TRBV29-1	many	TRBD2	TRBJ2-7	CSVDLAGGHSYEQYF	TGCAGCGTTGACCTAGCGGGGGGCCACTCCTACGAGCAGTACTTC
TRBV19	-	TRBD1	TRBJ1-5	CASSIVRDRGNQPQHF	TGTGCCAGTAGTATAGTCCGGGACAGAGGCAATCAGCCCCAGCATTTT
TRBV7-7	few	-	TRBJ2-1	CASSLGRNGEQFF	TGTGCCAGCAGCTTGGGGCGGAACGGTGAGCAGTTCTTC
TRBV7-8	-	-	TRBJ2-5	CASSRDRQETQYF	TGTGCCAGCAGCCGTGACAGGCAAGAGACCCAGTACTTC
TRBV28	-	TRBD2	TRBJ2-7	CASSTTSGTAYEQYF	TGTGCCAGCAGTACTACTAGCGGGACCGCCTACGAGCAGTACTTC
TRBV30	-	-	TRBJ2-1	CAGDTGGEQFF	TGTGCCGGGGACACGGGGGGTGAGCAGTTCTTC
TRBV5-6	-	-	TRBJ1-2	CASSGGPRYTF	TGTGCCAGCAGCGGAGGACCGCGCTACACCTTC
TRBV29-1	many	TRBD2	TRBJ2-5	CSGSGGAGETQYF	TGCAGCGGTAGCGGGGGGGCCGGAGAGACCCAGTACTTC
TRBV2	few	-	TRBJ2-5	CASTDRGATQYF	TGTGCCAGCACTGATCGGGGGGCGACCCAGTACTTC
TRBV9	few	-	TRBJ1-1	CASSPGGVLLTTEAFF	TGTGCCAGCAGCCCAGGAGGGGTACTGCTGACCACTGAAGCTTTCTTT
TRBV7-9	-	-	TRBJ2-1	CASSLPGVRDEQFF	TGTGCCAGCAGCTTACCGGGAGTCAGGGATGAGCAGTTCTTC
TRBV5-4	-	-	TRBJ2-1	CASSLEASSYNEQFF	TGTGCCAGCAGCTTGGAGGCTAGCTCCTACAATGAGCAGTTCTTC
TRBV29-1	few	TRBD1	TRBJ1-2	CSVAPGQPNYGYTF	TGCAGCGTAGCCCCGGGACAGCCTAACTATGGCTACACCTTC
TRBV5-1	few	-	TRBJ2-5	CASSDSETQYF	TGCGCCAGCAGCGACAGTGAGACCCAGTACTTC